This T cell receptor (beta chain) came from a study of blood T cells in healthy people across ages (dated by TCRdb to between 2014 and 2016). A note on the overall study: Template switching captured roughly one uniquely barcoded TCR beta cDNA molecule per two T cells in model experiments. Using deep sequencing normalized with unique cDNA molecular identifiers, the study measured how TCR beta repertoire diversity changes with age. Four age groups were formed from the donors: young (average about 17 years), middle-aged (around 41), aged (approximately 60) and long-lived (about 80). Donors of different ages were randomly distributed across sequencing lanes to avoid experimental bias. Using the same blood draw, the study looked at two additional independent replicas of 1 million unique cDNA reads for two donors, one aged 18 to 30 and the other aged 80 or older.

The V end loses 3 bases and the J end loses 1 base, and a stretch of 16 bases separates them. The CDR3 contains 16 residues, cysteine and phenylalanine counted. Just CDR3 DNA is preserved here, 48 bases in frame from base 1. Library construction relied on 5' RACE. Sequencing took place on an Illumina HiSeq 2500. A second roughly 7 to 12 cycle PCR used a sample-barcoded 5' primer and a J-beta primer mix. Each TCR beta cDNA molecule received a unique molecular identifier from a template-switch 5' adaptor carrying 12 random nucleotides. At least 3 million CDR3-containing paired-end reads were obtained from each sample. First-strand cDNA was synthesized from all RNA with the Mint cDNA synthesis kit, primed by a TRBC-specific oligonucleotide. All cDNA was treated with uracil-DNA glycosylase and then went through a first 18-cycle PCR with the universal primers M1SS and BC2_uni_R. In the original analysis: For normalization, 1 million high-quality reads were randomly selected from each sample, with every read carrying a distinct molecular identifier. Reads sharing molecular identifiers were discarded rather than binned into consensus sequences. MiTCR, with a Q25 quality threshold and the strictest error-elimination algorithm, was used for CDR3 identification, clonotype clustering and error correction. A nonparametric unseen species model with Euler transformation was used to estimate lower-bound total TCR beta diversity. In TCRdb, the public reads were trimmed at Q25 with fastp and aligned with MiXCR, with productive beta chains retained. Rows are unified per CDR3 protein, each entry keeping the most common DNA and genes. The V and J calls reflect TCRdb's pipeline rather than the authors' work. This sample is represented by 710,000 or so distinct CDR3 sequences; approximately 22% of them were singletons. About 22% of the sample comes from the top ten.

The paper's findings and limits, for the study overall: As age increased, observed TCR beta diversity per million T cells dropped in a roughly linear way, and a significant reduction was already evident by age around 41. The percentage of naive T cells measured by flow cytometry correlated strongly with observed TCR beta diversity. Estimates of total diversity based on one million sequenced T cells were regarded as lower bounds and as underestimates. The CMV infection status of donors was not known, potentially confounding age-related changes in expanded clonotypes. Conclusive comparison of naive and antigen-experienced compartments was prevented by the profiling of bulk unsorted PBMCs. Compared with the aged group, the long-lived group had more naive CD4+ T cells, fewer expanded clones and increased TCR diversity, suggesting age selection.

The approximately 41 donors, aged 6 to 90 years, were systemically healthy Caucasian individuals from Russia. Each donor gave ten milliliters of peripheral blood, collected into EDTA-treated Vacutainer tubes. Ficoll-Paque density-gradient centrifugation was used to isolate PBMCs, with at least 7 million per sample. Total RNA, at least 6 micrograms per sample, was extracted from PBMCs with Trizol reagent. The percentages of naive CD45RAhigh/CD27high T cells were determined by flow cytometry on a PBMC aliquot from every donor. As concerns this clonotype: It has no known antigen specificity. Per-base quality was not reported, and no clone a single base away is much larger than it.

The rearranged segments are TRBV12-3 or TRBV12-4 and TRBJ2-7, with TRBD1 as a weak D call on 5 bases. Sequencing used blood. The TCR was taken from a man in his 70s in good health. DNA sequence: TGTGCCAGCAGTTTTGTGGGGTCTCACAGGTCCTACGAGCAGTACTTC. It encodes CASSFVGSHRSYEQYF.